What follows are 27 T cell receptor beta chains derived from one specimen sequenced in a study of vaccination and CD4 T cells after COVID-19. Treatment of the sample: roughly 10-day PBMC culture with coronavirus spike peptide pools or control peptides (ViraFEST assay). These receptors' targets are unknown. Sequencing of cultured CD4+ T cell DNA used the Oncomine TCR Beta short-read assay. TCRdb passed the PCR reads through MiXCR, listing each CDR3 protein once. The repertoire has some 12,000 distinct CDR3 sequences, 58% of them found once; the top ten carry roughly a tenth. The source material was CD4+ T cells from blood, cultured in vitro. These receptors were obtained from a human donor who had recovered from COVID-19.

The chain recombines TRBV20-1 with TRBJ1-4; D remains unclear. V was shortened by 6 bases and J by 0 bases, with 2 bases between the two germline ends. CDR1 is DFQATT, CDR2 SNEGSKA, per germline (reference sequence). This CDR3 contains 11 residues. CDR3 loop: CSATTNEKLFF. The CDR3 coding sequence is TGCAGTGCCACAACTAATGAAAAACTGTTTTTT.

This clonotype came up a few times. The chain combines TRBV7-2 with TRBJ1-5; D perhaps matches TRBD1 (5 bases). V gave up 2 bases and J gave up 7 bases, with 15 bases separating them. This CDR3 contains 15 residues. From germline, CDR1 is SGHTA and CDR2 FQGNSA. The CDR3 spells CASSLNSLDTQPQHF. The CDR3, as DNA: TGTGCCAGCAGCTTAAACTCCTTGGACACCCAGCCCCAGCATTTT.

The CDR3 region is CASSFPSRVETQYF. The CDR3 DNA sequence: TGTGCCAGCAGTTTCCCCAGCAGGGTAGAGACCCAGTACTTC. V gene TRBV12-3 or TRBV12-4 combines with J gene TRBJ2-5; D possibly corresponds to TRBD1 (5 bases). The V end was cut by 3 bases, the J end by 4 bases, with 12 bases between. The CDR3 has 14 residues.

V and J are TRBV11-2 and TRBJ2-1; D gene ambiguous. The ends were cut back, 1 base at V and 9 bases at J, with 16 bases in the middle. The CDR3 covers 15 residues. Germline CDR1 and CDR2: SGHAT and FQNNGV. The CDR3 nucleotides read TGTGCCAGCAGCTTAGTCGCGGCAGTGGCAGGTGAGCAGTTCTTC. This gives the protein CASSLVAAVAGEQFF.

This clonotype was detected a few times. The J gene is TRBJ1-5, the V gene TRBV20-1; 10 nucleotides line up with TRBD1. The V gene end was trimmed by 5 bases and the J gene end by 3 bases; junction bases not matched to a gene: 10. The CDR3 runs 16 residues. Germline values: CDR1 DFQATT, CDR2 SNEGSKA (reference sequence). The DNA for the CDR3 is TGCAGTGCTCCTCGGACAGGGGGTTTTTTCAATCAGCCCCAGCATTTT. The encoded protein is CSAPRTGGFFNQPQHF.

The rearrangement links TRBV2 to TRBJ1-5; D gene ambiguous. The V end lost 6 bases, the J end lost 5 bases, and 14 bases lay between the germline ends. Germline V gene data show CDR1 as SNHLY and CDR2 as FYNNEI. The CDR3 covers 14 residues. The DNA of the CDR3 is TGTGCCAGCAGCAAAACGGGGTTAGATCAGCCCCAGCATTTT. As protein: CASSKTGLDQPQHF.

This chain uses TRBV6-1 with TRBJ2-7; D may be TRBD1 (6 bases). V lost 5 bases and J lost 1, with 9 bases in between. The V gene's germline CDR1 is MNHNS and CDR2 SASEGT. This CDR3 has 13 residues. CDR3 nucleotides: TGTGCCAGCAGTCTCAGGGGTTCCTACGAGCAGTACTTC. Translation: CASSLRGSYEQYF.

This rearrangement joins TRBV30 to TRBJ2-5; D may be TRBD1 (6 bases). V dropped 3 bases and J dropped 4 bases, with 15 bases sitting between them. Germline CDR1 and CDR2: GTSNPN and SVGIG (reference sequence). The CDR3 is 14 residues long. CDR3 DNA sequence: TGTGCCTGGAGGCCCCCTGGGACATCAGAGACCCAGTACTTC. Translation: CAWRPPGTSETQYF.

For the CDR3, the DNA is TGCGCCAGCAGCTTGGACAGATACACAGATACGCAGTATTTT. Encoded protein: CASSLDRYTDTQYF. This rearrangement joins TRBV5-1 to TRBJ2-3, with D unresolved. The CDR3 runs to 14 residues. Germline CDR1 reads SGHRS; CDR2 reads YFSETQ. Trimming removed 0 bases at V and 2 bases at J, with 7 bases between.

The sample holds one count of this clonotype. J is TRBJ1-4 and V is TRBV30; 9 nucleotides match TRBD1. The CDR3 runs to 14 residues. The trim removed 3 bases at V and 6 bases at J, leaving 5 bases unmatched. CDR1 and CDR2 from the germline V gene are GTSNPN and SVGIG (reference sequence). CDR3 in amino acids: CAWSLGTGHEKLFF. CDR3 nucleotide sequence: TGTGCCTGGAGCTTAGGGACAGGGCATGAAAAACTGTTTTTT.

V gene TRBV27 combines with J gene TRBJ1-2; D is unclear. V was trimmed by 2 bases and J by 2 bases, leaving 6 bases between them. The CDR3 covers 13 residues. CDR1 is MNHEY, CDR2 SMNVEV, per germline (reference sequence). This chain's CDR3 is CASSLGPNYGYTF. CDR3 bases: TGTGCCAGCAGTTTAGGCCCAAACTATGGCTACACCTTC.

The chain couples TRBV5-6 to TRBJ1-1; no clear D gene. The CDR3 spans 16 residues. Germline V gives CDR1 SGHDT, CDR2 YYEEEE. V dropped 2 bases and J dropped 8 bases, with 22 bases sitting between them. The CDR3 region is CASSFFRAGSIGEAFF. The CDR3, as DNA: TGTGCCAGCAGCTTTTTCCGGGCGGGGTCGATTGGAGAAGCTTTCTTT.

The J gene is TRBJ2-3, the V gene TRBV20-1; 13 bases map to TRBD2. This CDR3 is built from 14 residues. V gave up 6 bases and J gave up 4 bases; unmatched junction bases: 4. The germline V gene encodes CDR1 DFQATT and CDR2 SNEGSKA (reference sequence). This CDR3 reads CSAPTSGRADTQYF. CDR3 coding DNA: TGCAGTGCGCCAACTAGCGGGAGGGCAGATACGCAGTATTTT.

The rearrangement links TRBV5-8 to TRBJ1-5; D is ambiguous. Germline assignment: CDR1 SGHTS and CDR2 YDEGEE. The CDR3 runs to 12 residues. V lost 3 bases and J 7 bases, leaving 8 bases between the germline ends. This CDR3 is CASSSRKQPQHF. The CDR3 DNA sequence: TGTGCCAGCAGCTCCAGAAAACAGCCCCAGCATTTT.

The rearrangement joins TRBV5-4 to TRBJ2-5; D gene ambiguous. The V end lost 4 bases, the J end lost 4 bases, and 14 bases lay between the germline ends. The CDR3 covers 14 residues. Per the germline V gene, CDR1 is SGHNT and CDR2 is YYREEE (reference sequence). Here the CDR3 DNA reads TGTGCCAGCAGCGACCCGCGTTTTGTAGAGACCCAGTACTTC. Translated, it gives CASSDPRFVETQYF. Full variable domain (outside the CDR3, taken from reference TRBV5-4 and TRBJ2-5): ETGVTQSPTHLIKTRGQQVTLRCSSQSGHNTVSWYQQALGQGPQFIFQYYREEENGRGNFPPRFSGLQFPNYSSELNVNALELDDSALYLCASSDPRFVETQYFGPGTRLLVL.

The rearrangement links TRBV19 to TRBJ2-7, with D possibly TRBD2 on 5 matching bases. Germline V gene lookup returns CDR1 LNHDA and CDR2 SQIVND (reference sequence). The CDR3 extends over 16 amino acids. V dropped 7 bases and J dropped 2 bases, with 21 bases sitting between them. As DNA, the CDR3 is TGTGCCAGTAAGCCCACGCTAAGCGGAGCCCCCTACGAGCAGTACTTC. Translating it yields CASKPTLSGAPYEQYF.

The rearrangement joins TRBV15 to TRBJ1-5; D uncertain. The CDR3 length is 15 residues. Germline V gives CDR1 LNHNV, CDR2 YYDKDF (reference sequence). V lost 0 bases and J 6 bases, leaving 12 bases between the germline ends. The CDR3 spells CATSRDWGASQPQHF. For the CDR3, the DNA is TGTGCCACCAGCAGAGATTGGGGAGCGAGTCAGCCCCAGCATTTT.

By frequency in the sample, this clonotype is medium-sized. The chain has TRBV20-1 and TRBJ2-5; no clear D. The CDR3 spans 15 residues. Germline CDR1 and CDR2: DFQATT and SNEGSKA (reference sequence). Trimming took 0 bases from V and 1 from J, leaving 12 bases between them. CDR3 loop: CSARDPAPSQETQYF. CDR3 coding DNA: TGCAGTGCTAGAGATCCCGCACCCTCCCAAGAGACCCAGTACTTC.

The CDR3 is CASSFRTGRETQYF. The CDR3 coding sequence is TGTGCCAGCAGCTTCCGGACAGGGCGAGAGACCCAGTACTTC. The chain joins TRBV7-9 to TRBJ2-5; 8 nucleotides align to TRBD1. The V and J ends lost 3 bases and 4 bases, in that order; junction bases with no gene match: 4. Germline CDR1 is SEHNR and CDR2 is FQNEAQ (reference sequence). This CDR3 region has 14 residues.

This clonotype is categorized as large. The chain is built from TRBV28 and TRBJ2-7, with D possibly being TRBD2 (6 bases). There are 13 residues in the CDR3. In germline, CDR1 is MDHEN, CDR2 SYDVKM. Trimming stripped 6 bases from V and 1 base from J, with 10 bases between. The CDR3 DNA reads as TGTGCCAGCAGGGCGAGCGGGTCCTACGAGCAGTACTTC. Translating it yields CASRASGSYEQYF. The whole variable domain, filled in from reference TRBV28 and TRBJ2-7, reads DVKVTQSSRYLVKRTGEKVFLECVQDMDHENMFWYRQDPGLGLRLIYFSYDVKMKEKGDIPEGYSVSREKKERFSLILESASTNQTSMYLCASRASGSYEQYFGPGTRLTVT.

This clonotype is medium-sized within its sample. The CDR3 DNA follows: TGTGCCAGCAGCCGCCCGGGAGAGACGCAGTATTTT. Protein: CASSRPGETQYF. The chain employs TRBV7-2 and TRBJ2-3, with D possibly matching TRBD2 (6 bases). There are 12 residues in the CDR3. From germline, CDR1 is SGHTA and CDR2 FQGNSA. V lost 5 bases and J 9 bases, leaving 12 bases between the germline ends.

This rearrangement joins TRBV2 to TRBJ2-5; D gene ambiguous. Germline lookup yields CDR1 SNHLY and CDR2 FYNNEI. The CDR3 has 13 amino acids. Between the trimmed V and J ends, which lost 6 bases and 7 bases, there was a span of 15 bases. The CDR3 region is CASRITEVGTQYF. Here the CDR3 DNA reads TGTGCCAGCAGGATAACAGAGGTTGGGACCCAGTACTTC.

V usage is TRBV9 and J usage is TRBJ1-6; D call uncertain. From germline, CDR1 is SGDLS and CDR2 YYNGEE. The CDR3 is 14 residues long. Trimming left V 2 bases short and J 8 bases short, with 11 bases between. The CDR3 DNA reads as TGTGCCAGCAGCGTTTCGGGGAGGGATTCACCCCTCCACTTT. Translation: CASSVSGRDSPLHF.

This rearrangement joins TRBV20-1 to TRBJ2-5; TRBD1 matches at 9 bases. V gave up 8 bases and J gave up 5 bases; unmatched junction bases: 9. CDR1 DFQATT and CDR2 SNEGSKA come from the germline V gene (reference sequence). The CDR3 is made up of 13 amino acids. This CDR3 is CSTQGAREETQYF. The CDR3 coding sequence is TGCAGTACACAGGGGGCGAGAGAGGAGACCCAGTACTTC.

This sequence joins TRBV6-2 or TRBV6-3 and TRBJ2-7, with 8 nucleotides matching TRBD2. The CDR3 is 13 amino acids. Trimming at V came to 6 bases and at J to 6 bases, leaving 7 bases not matched to a gene. From germline, CDR1 is MNHEY and CDR2 SVGEGT. CDR3 in amino acids: CASRNGLAAEQYF. The CDR3 DNA reads TGTGCCAGCAGGAATGGACTAGCCGCCGAGCAGTACTTC.

This clonotype was observed once. The chain joins TRBV30 to TRBJ1-2, with no clear D. Trimming cost V 0 bases and J 6 bases, with 11 bases left between them. The CDR3 sequence is 13 residues long. Germline loops: CDR1 GTSNPN, CDR2 SVGIG (reference sequence). The DNA for the CDR3 is TGTGCCTGGAGTGTAAAGGGAGTTAATGGCTACACCTTC. Its protein product is CAWSVKGVNGYTF.

The chain employs TRBV6-5 and TRBJ2-7; D is uncertain. This CDR3 comprises 15 residues. Trimming left V 0 bases short and J 4 bases short, with 13 bases between. Germline V gene lookup returns CDR1 MNHEY and CDR2 SVGAGI. The CDR3 DNA reads as TGTGCCAGCAGTTACTCGAAAGGGCCTCCTTACGAGCAGTACTTC. Residues: CASSYSKGPPYEQYF.